Following are 5 T cell receptor beta chains from one sample sequenced in a study of blood T cell dynamics during melanoma immunotherapy (TCRdb year 2020). The meaning of the sample's time point label: pre-treatment baseline. The protocol used for the library was the immunoSEQ multiplex PCR assay. In TCRdb, the immuneACCESS table is reduced to in-frame sequences with V and J assigned. These tables do not hold every clone; where another copy was compared, an unresolved V gene accounts for under half, and the others remain unexplained. In all, the sample holds 10,000 or so clones, and around 89% of those were seen once. Roughly a tenth of the sample comes from the top ten. The sequenced sample was blood, obtained from a patient treated with checkpoint blockade. The receptors shown here come from a human donor with melanoma.

V and J are TRBV6-5 and TRBJ2-3; TRBD2 is a possible D gene (7 bases). There are 15 residues in the CDR3. Between the trimmed V and J ends, which lost 6 bases and 2 bases, there was a span of 15 bases. Germline V gene sequence: CDR1 MNHEY, CDR2 SVGAGI. The CDR3 DNA reads TGTGCCAGCAGCAAAGGGGGGGTGAACACAGATACGCAGTATTTT. Its protein is CASSKGGVNTDTQYF.

The chain is built from TRBV15 and TRBJ1-3; unclear D gene. Trimming stripped 7 bases from V and 1 base from J, with 23 bases between. CDR1 and CDR2 (germline): LNHNV, YYDKDF (reference sequence). The length of the CDR3 is 18 residues. The CDR3 loop is CATTPTIDFKFSGNTIYF. The CDR3 nucleotides read TGTGCCACCACCCCAACAATTGACTTCAAGTTTTCTGGAAACACCATATATTTT.

The chain recombines TRBV6-1 with TRBJ2-1; 10 nucleotides agree with TRBD2. V shed 7 bases and J 8 bases; nucleotides not matched to a gene: 11. Germline CDR1 is MNHNS and CDR2 is SASEGT. The CDR3 contains 15 residues. CDR3 sequence: CASTEERGGRDEQFF. In DNA form, the CDR3 reads TGTGCCAGCACCGAGGAGCGGGGGGGGAGGGATGAGCAGTTCTTC.

The chain links TRBV5-1 to TRBJ1-3, with a weak D call TRBD1 (6 bases). The V gene's germline CDR1 is SGHRS and CDR2 YFSETQ. The V gene lost 3 bases and the J gene lost 0 bases, with 13 bases spanning the gap. The CDR3 is 16 amino acids. CDR3 amino acids: CASSSGQLGSGNTIYF. The DNA of the CDR3 is TGCGCCAGCAGCTCCGGACAGTTAGGCTCTGGAAACACCATATATTTT.

The genes are TRBV5-6 and TRBJ2-2; D is undetermined. CDR1 SGHDT and CDR2 YYEEEE come from the germline V gene. The CDR3 sequence is 16 residues long. V dropped 1 base and J dropped 4 bases, with 14 bases sitting between them. CDR3 nucleotides: TGTGCCAGCAGCTTGAGGGCTGGGTGGCGCACCGGGGAGCTGTTTTTT. Protein product: CASSLRAGWRTGELFF.